Listed below are T cell receptor beta chains from one sample, sequenced in a study of cytomegalovirus exposure and HLA in healthy donors. Assay: immunoSEQ multiplex PCR; the TCRdb copy retains only in-frame clones and omits some. The sample holds around 130,000 clones; about two thirds are singletons and the top ten take more than 2.5%. Specimen: PBMCs. These receptors came from an older woman in good health and CMV-seropositive. Each CDR3 is given without its conserved first and last residue.

CDR3aa: ASSLGQFYTGELF
v_gene: TRBV19
j_gene: TRBJ2-2

CDR3aa: AIQTGGLPNYGYT
v_gene: TRBV6-1
j_gene: TRBJ1-2

CDR3aa: ASSPRTAGRNEQF
v_gene: TRBV6-5
j_gene: TRBJ2-1

CDR3aa: SVRTGGYNQPQH
v_gene: TRBV29-1
j_gene: TRBJ1-5

CDR3aa: ASSPGQGYNEQF
v_gene: TRBV7-2
j_gene: TRBJ2-1

CDR3aa: ASSLRAMWTDPEQY
v_gene: TRBV5-1
j_gene: TRBJ2-7

CDR3aa: ASSSRQGTITGELF
v_gene: TRBV13
j_gene: TRBJ2-2

CDR3aa: ASSEAKGTYEQY
v_gene: TRBV6-1
j_gene: TRBJ2-7

CDR3aa: ASSELTGQGNAPLH
v_gene: TRBV10-2
j_gene: TRBJ1-6

CDR3aa: ASSLGGDEQF
v_gene: TRBV11-2
j_gene: TRBJ2-1

CDR3aa: ASSPLQGAGGYT
v_gene: TRBV5-6
j_gene: TRBJ1-2

CDR3aa: ASSPNSGDSYNEQF
v_gene: TRBV18
j_gene: TRBJ2-1

CDR3aa: ASSPTYNEQF
v_gene: TRBV5-1
j_gene: TRBJ2-1

CDR3aa: ASSQGAGNTEAF
v_gene: TRBV11-3
j_gene: TRBJ1-1

CDR3aa: ASSLGLMDRGYGYT
v_gene: TRBV7-8
j_gene: TRBJ1-2

CDR3aa: ASSLDGHTNSPLH
v_gene: TRBV5-1
j_gene: TRBJ1-6

CDR3aa: SSSKLDGNQPQH
v_gene: TRBV7-9
j_gene: TRBJ1-5

CDR3aa: ASSSQGYGYT
v_gene: TRBV9
j_gene: TRBJ1-2

CDR3aa: ASSSQANTEAF
v_gene: TRBV6-5
j_gene: TRBJ1-1

CDR3aa: ASSSGAYEQY
v_gene: TRBV11-1
j_gene: TRBJ2-7

CDR3aa: ASNMILGTNPTGELF
v_gene: TRBV5-5
j_gene: TRBJ2-2

CDR3aa: ASSSQENTEAF
v_gene: TRBV6-5
j_gene: TRBJ1-1

CDR3aa: ASSYSGPGGYGYT
v_gene: TRBV6-5
j_gene: TRBJ1-2

CDR3aa: ASSLGEREGYT
v_gene: TRBV7-2
j_gene: TRBJ1-2

CDR3aa: ASSVGDSLRGEQY
v_gene: TRBV9
j_gene: TRBJ2-7

CDR3aa: ASSIVGGGQTEAF
v_gene: TRBV19
j_gene: TRBJ1-1

CDR3aa: ASSSPQGGYGSPLH
v_gene: TRBV7-8
j_gene: TRBJ1-6

CDR3aa: ASSYTQGGNQPQH
v_gene: TRBV6-5
j_gene: TRBJ1-5

CDR3aa: ASSLGLAFYNEQF
v_gene: TRBV7-8
j_gene: TRBJ2-1

CDR3aa: ASSWTGSGYEQY
v_gene: TRBV5-1
j_gene: TRBJ2-7

CDR3aa: ASSPRTAWEKLF
v_gene: TRBV18
j_gene: TRBJ1-4

CDR3aa: AISESRGGNYGYT
v_gene: TRBV10-3
j_gene: TRBJ1-2

CDR3aa: ASRGGVGSYNEQF
v_gene: TRBV6-5
j_gene: TRBJ2-1

CDR3aa: ASSLVSGQMSYGYT
v_gene: TRBV7-9
j_gene: TRBJ1-2

CDR3aa: ASSGLIPGTDTQY
v_gene: TRBV21-1
j_gene: TRBJ2-3

CDR3aa: ASSGGDTEAF
v_gene: TRBV7-9
j_gene: TRBJ1-1

CDR3aa: ASSFGQGNQPQH
v_gene: TRBV6-6
j_gene: TRBJ1-5

CDR3aa: ASSKDRGQGYT
v_gene: TRBV11-2
j_gene: TRBJ1-2

CDR3aa: AIPLAGASTGETQY
v_gene: TRBV2
j_gene: TRBJ2-5

CDR3aa: ASSSTSVADTQY
v_gene: TRBV7-9
j_gene: TRBJ2-3

CDR3aa: ASSAGTTTQETQY
v_gene: TRBV9
j_gene: TRBJ2-5

CDR3aa: ASSLAGASNTEAF
v_gene: TRBV7-2
j_gene: TRBJ1-1

CDR3aa: ATTRQDLGYGYT
v_gene: TRBV15
j_gene: TRBJ1-2

CDR3aa: ASRQGAYGYT
v_gene: TRBV6-5
j_gene: TRBJ1-2

CDR3aa: ASSFLGQGPNTEAF
v_gene: TRBV27
j_gene: TRBJ1-1

CDR3aa: ASSLVYAGAGEQY
v_gene: TRBV5-1
j_gene: TRBJ2-5

CDR3aa: ASSYSGRTGATEAF
v_gene: TRBV6-6
j_gene: TRBJ1-1

CDR3aa: ASSVERGSASTDTQY
v_gene: TRBV9
j_gene: TRBJ2-3

CDR3aa: ASSRQFSNQPQH
v_gene: TRBV6-5
j_gene: TRBJ1-5

CDR3aa: ASRLTGGGRNEKLF
v_gene: TRBV5-1
j_gene: TRBJ1-4

CDR3aa: ASGANYGYT
v_gene: TRBV6-5
j_gene: TRBJ1-2

CDR3aa: ASSSYPYSNQPQH
v_gene: TRBV5-5
j_gene: TRBJ1-5

CDR3aa: ASSLGTSRDSPLH
v_gene: TRBV4-1
j_gene: TRBJ1-6

CDR3aa: ASSFKGDSNQPQH
v_gene: TRBV11-2
j_gene: TRBJ1-5

CDR3aa: ASSYRSFTDTQY
v_gene: TRBV11-2
j_gene: TRBJ2-3

CDR3aa: ASSQDRVGGYGYT
v_gene: TRBV13
j_gene: TRBJ1-2

CDR3aa: ASSRSGTGNYEQY
v_gene: TRBV6-5
j_gene: TRBJ2-7

CDR3aa: ASSYSRASPYEQY
v_gene: TRBV6-5
j_gene: TRBJ2-7

CDR3aa: ASSYARGTTGYT
v_gene: TRBV6-5
j_gene: TRBJ1-2